This T cell receptor beta chain was found in a study of CD8 T cells in Susac syndrome. Roughly 0.45 to 1 ug RNA was reverse transcribed with random hexamers. TCRdb re-called the immunoSEQ multiplex PCR reads through MiXCR, storing one row per CDR3 protein. This table has 100,000 to 150,000 distinct CDR3 sequences, more than 85% appearing once. There are 11 residues in the CDR3. Trimming left V 5 bases short and J 4 bases short, with 6 bases between. Germline CDR1 reads SGHTA; CDR2 reads FQGNSA. The sample holds a few counts of this clonotype. The TCR sequence derives from a human donor with multiple sclerosis. The rearrangement uses TRBV7-2 and TRBJ2-7; D unresolved. The sample consisted of CD8+ T cells from PBMCs. The CDR3 sequence is CASSQDYEQYF. CDR3 in DNA: TGTGCCAGCAGCCAGGATTACGAGCAGTACTTC. The whole variable domain, remainder taken from reference TRBV7-2 and TRBJ2-7, is GAGVSQSPSNKVTEKGKDVELRCDPISGHTALYWYRQSLGQGLEFLIYFQGNSAPDKSGLPSDRFSAERTGGSVSTLTIQRTQQEDSAVYLCASSQDYEQYFGPGTRLTVT.